This T cell receptor beta chain was recovered during a study of T-cell memory formation after mild COVID-19 (dated by TCRdb to 2020 to 2022). Looking at the study overall: Most TCR sequence clusters were specific to one of the two donors. Two young, previously healthy adult volunteers made up the cohort, one male and one female. In a couple of donors, T-cell clones that expanded and contracted after mild COVID-19 were followed by sequencing TCRalpha and TCRbeta repertoires longitudinally.

PBMCs were isolated by Ficoll-Paque density gradient centrifugation. Sequenced using an Illumina NovaSeq 6000. cDNA libraries for TCRalpha and TCRbeta were prepared by 5'RACE using constant-segment primers, with sample barcodes and unique molecular identifiers added. Trizol reagent was used to extract RNA from every sample. Libraries were amplified in two PCR steps, with a second sample barcode and Illumina TruSeq adapters added in the second step. The libraries were sequenced on an Illumina NovaSeq using 2 x 150 bp paired-end reads. Per the source publication's procedure: With migec v1.2.7, reads were demultiplexed and then collapsed into UMI-guided consensus sequences. Using mixcr v2.1.11, UMI consensuses were aligned to TRA and TRB V and J templates and then assembled into clonotypes. Expanded or contracted clonotypes were those called significant by both edgeR and NoisET, with noise models trained on biological replicates. For edgeR calls, a false discovery rate-adjusted p below 0.01 and a log2 fold-change threshold of 1 were applied. As an exploratory analysis of dynamics, max-normalized trajectories of the 1000 most abundant clonotypes were examined by PCA with hierarchical clustering. Separately sequenced CD4+ and CD8+ repertoires were used to assign the CD4 or CD8 phenotype of responding clones. The public reads were reprocessed in TCRdb via fastp at Q25 and MiXCR, keeping in-frame beta chains. Every entry covers one CDR3 protein and lists the most common genes and DNA from its rows. The V and J calls here are based on TCRdb, not the publication. Within this sample are 250,000 to 350,000 distinct CDR3 sequences, with 19% of them counted one time only. Of the sample, 21% is held by the ten largest clones.

The investigation overall reported the following: The study included only a couple of mild cases, and larger cohorts that include severe cases with pre-infection samples were judged to be necessary. Contracting CD4+ clones appeared mostly in the CM and EM memory subsets, whereas CD8+ clones were enriched in EMRA. The second-wave clones that peaked on day 37 were not confirmed to be SARS-CoV-2 specific. The detection of some responding clones in pre-infection memory suggests that pre-existing cross-reactive memory T cells joined the SARS-CoV-2 response. Clones contracting from day 15 to 85 had balanced CD4/CD8 phenotypes, while a second wave expanding from day 15 to 37 was biased towards CD4+.

The CDR3 covers 15 residues, taking in both the cysteine and the phenylalanine. Only CDR3 DNA remains: 45 bases, in frame from the first base. V and J lose 6 bases and 2 bases, and a span of 15 bases separates them. The sample holds a few counts of this clonotype. The target of this receptor is not known. Base qualities were left out, and no much larger clone turns up one base away. Material: PBMCs or a T cell subset sorted from them (not recorded which). The sequence joins TRBV12-3 or TRBV12-4 to TRBJ2-3; the D segment could be TRBD1, given 5 matching bases. This clonotype was sampled from a man aged 18 to 29 who had mild COVID-19 (a few samples of this study predate the infection). The sample titles of this study are shuffled in the database, so cell type and time point are left out; the donor was told from shared clones. The CDR3 here reads CASSWGRVDTDTQYF. The nucleotides are TGTGCCAGCAGCTGGGGCAGGGTTGACACAGATACGCAGTATTTT.